This T cell receptor beta chain derives from a study of T-cell memory formation after mild COVID-19. On the study more broadly: TCR clusters showed largely donor specificity.

TCRdb recomputed calls from the 5' RACE reads with MiXCR, one row per CDR3 protein. The sample includes about 400,000 distinct CDR3 sequences, around a quarter of them seen just once. This clonotype was seen more than once but under ten times. This CDR3 spans 12 amino acids. The germline V gene has CDR1 DFQATT and CDR2 SNEGSKA (reference sequence). Deletions cut 6 bases from V and 3 bases from J, with 9 bases between. The sequence came from an adult woman who had mild COVID-19 (a few samples of this study predate the infection). Cell type and time point are not known. Material: PBMCs or a T cell subset sorted from them (not recorded which). The chain carries TRBV20-1 and TRBJ2-1; D remains ambiguous. The CDR3 is CSAGDGYNEQFF. The DNA of the CDR3 is TGCAGTGCGGGCGATGGCTACAATGAGCAGTTCTTC.